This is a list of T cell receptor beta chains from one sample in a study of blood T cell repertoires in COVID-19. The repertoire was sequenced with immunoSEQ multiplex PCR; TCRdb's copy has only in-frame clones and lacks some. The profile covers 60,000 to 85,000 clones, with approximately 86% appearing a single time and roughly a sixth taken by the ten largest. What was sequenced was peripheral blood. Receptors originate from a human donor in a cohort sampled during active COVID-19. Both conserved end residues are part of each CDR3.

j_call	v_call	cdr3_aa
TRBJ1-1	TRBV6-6	CASSIFRGLNTEAFF
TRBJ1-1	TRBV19	CASSGGYQTGNTEAFF
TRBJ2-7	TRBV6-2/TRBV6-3	CASSYPTDRTAAYEQYF
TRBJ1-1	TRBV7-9	CASTLTGDTEAFF
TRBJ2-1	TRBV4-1	CASSQPDRSEQFF
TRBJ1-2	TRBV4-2	CASSQGDRGHGYTF
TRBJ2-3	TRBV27	CASTALITDTQYF
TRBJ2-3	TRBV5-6	CASSVRLAATSTDTQYF
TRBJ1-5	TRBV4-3	CASSQDDRDWQPQHF
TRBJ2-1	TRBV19	CASSARDRGSYNEQFF
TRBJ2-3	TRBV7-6	CASSYAAGGARTDTQYF
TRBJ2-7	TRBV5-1	CASSLGSGSSYEQYF
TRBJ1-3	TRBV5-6	CASSLGGSPPSGNTIYF
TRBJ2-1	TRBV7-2	CASRLRQGNEQFF
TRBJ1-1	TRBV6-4	CASITRQGYTEAFF
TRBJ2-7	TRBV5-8	CASSLTGGGLYEQYF